This TCR beta chain comes out of a study of blood T cell repertoires in COVID-19. The table came from immunoSEQ multiplex PCR; TCRdb's copy has only in-frame clones and leaves some out. The table shows tens of thousands of clones, with about nine tenths occurring only once. V was trimmed by 8 bases and J by 6 bases, leaving 13 bases between them. The CDR3 contains 12 residues. Material: peripheral blood. The rearrangement links TRBV12-3 or TRBV12-4 to TRBJ1-1; D ambiguous. The receptor's source is a man between 65 and 85 years old with active or convalescent COVID-19. The CDR3, as DNA: TGTGCCAGCGGGCTTGGGTTCGCTGAAGCTTTCTTT. This gives the protein CASGLGFAEAFF.